Here is one T cell receptor (beta chain) with its context. The entry originates in a study of blood T cell repertoires in COVID-19. Overall study context: Acute and convalescent COVID-19 specimens originated in the United States, Italy and Spain. In each case, the material was cDNA or gDNA derived from T cells, B-cell-depleted T cells, or PBMCs.

Some clones are missing from TCRdb's copy, which holds only in-frame ones; the method was immunoSEQ multiplex PCR. Here the sample spans 380,000 or so clones, approximately 91% being singletons. CDR1 is SGHNT and CDR2 is YYREEE in the germline V gene (reference sequence). The CDR3 spans 14 residues. V was pared by 2 bases and J by 6 bases, with 2 bases of the junction left unmatched. Those enrolled, adults aged about 18 to 89 years, came from roughly 22 US areas. Participants' reported clinical history set cohort assignment. The chain uses TRBV5-4 and TRBJ2-1; the match to TRBD2 covers 10 bases. This clonotype originated in a woman between 40 and 50 years old with acute COVID-19. Source material: PBMCs or T cells enriched from blood (not recorded which). Here the CDR3 reads CASSLAGGPNEQFF. Written as DNA, the CDR3 is TGTGCCAGCAGCTTAGCGGGGGGGCCCAATGAGCAGTTCTTC.